This TCR beta chain was sequenced during a study of molecular identifiers for immune sequencing clone quantification. Construction of naive CD8 libraries employed about 17,000 to 1,100,000 sorted cells together with 10%, 30% or 50% RNA. When naive CD8 T cells were sorted, they were gated as CD8+CD4-CCR7+CD45RA+. The germline V gene has CDR1 SEHNR and CDR2 FQNEAQ (reference sequence). The CDR3 loop spans 19 amino acids. J was trimmed by 3 bases and V by 3 bases; bases with no gene match: 17. TCRdb reanalysed the PCR reads using MiXCR and keeps one entry per CDR3 protein. The profile shows over 600,000 distinct CDR3 sequences, roughly 21% of them singletons.

This sequence joins TRBV7-9 and TRBJ1-2; 9 bases map to TRBD1. Sequenced input: naive CD8+ T cells from blood, with Jurkat cell RNA spiked in. Indicated subset: FACS-sorted CD8+CD4-CCR7+CD45RA+ naive T cells. The sequence was obtained from a human donor in good health. Some libraries in this study had Jurkat cell RNA spiked in. The CDR3 region is CASSFGSPGQGGFDYGYTF. The CDR3 DNA sequence: TGTGCCAGCAGCTTTGGTTCACCGGGACAGGGAGGTTTCGACTATGGCTACACCTTC.